This T cell receptor (beta chain) was captured in a study of blood T cell repertoires in COVID-19. The repertoire was sequenced with immunoSEQ multiplex PCR; TCRdb's copy has only in-frame clones and lacks some. The sample lists around 100,000 clones, roughly 87% occurring once. Sequenced material: peripheral blood. The TCR comes from a human donor in a cohort sampled during active COVID-19.

CDR3 in DNA: TGTGCCACCAGTGATTCGACATCAACGTCACCCCTCCACTTT. This encodes CATSDSTSTSPLHF. The rearrangement uses TRBV24-1 and TRBJ1-6, with no clear D. V was cut by 2 bases and J by 10 bases, with 11 bases left in between. CDR1 is KGHDR, CDR2 SFDVKD, per germline. CDR3 size: 14 residues.